This T cell receptor (beta chain) was obtained from a study of OX40 agonist ivuxolimab in advanced cancers. Study in general: Ivuxolimab, which is an agonistic anti-OX40 (CD134) antibody, was administered to the patients. Three dose-escalation patients had partial responses: one with hepatocellular carcinoma and two with cutaneous melanoma. The study, taken as a whole, reports: Researchers report that CD8+ T cells had, on average, more expanded clones than CD4+.

Prior autoimmune disease or systemic immunosuppression barred patients. Assay: immunoSEQ multiplex PCR; the TCRdb copy retains only in-frame clones and omits some. The sample shows about 46,000 clones, around nine tenths of them seen only once. Sample share makes this clone medium-sized. Its antigen remains unknown. The CDR3 runs 14 residues. Per germline, CDR1 MDHEN and CDR2 SYDVKM. The V gene end was trimmed by 6 bases and the J gene end by 6 bases; junction bases not matched to a gene: 9. The sequence came from an adult with an advanced solid tumor such as melanoma, head and neck, liver or kidney cancer. The sequenced sample was CD4+ or CD8+ T cells sorted from blood, obtained in a trial of the OX40 agonist ivuxolimab. The chain has TRBV28 and TRBJ2-7, with 9 bases lining up with TRBD1. The CDR3 is CASRSTGGMSEQYF. CDR3 coding DNA: TGTGCCAGCAGATCCACAGGGGGCATGAGCGAGCAGTACTTC.